These 6 T cell receptor beta chains share one sample of origin, sequenced in a study of T cell changes during pregnancy in multiple sclerosis. The method was immunoSEQ multiplex PCR; TCRdb's version includes in-frame clones alone and lacks a portion of them. The sample includes around 80,000 clones, 85% to 95% of them seen just once. The starting material was peripheral blood, obtained in the second trimester of pregnancy. Receptors were obtained from a female donor in good health, enrolled as a control in a pregnancy study.

The chain joins TRBV19 to TRBJ1-1; no clear D. The CDR3 runs to 14 residues. Trimming removed 7 bases at V and 5 bases at J, with 17 bases between. Germline V gives CDR1 LNHDA, CDR2 SQIVND (reference sequence). CDR3 nucleotides: TGTGCCAGTAACACAAACCGGGTGCAGACTGAAGCTTTCTTT. Its protein is CASNTNRVQTEAFF.

The rearrangement links TRBV28 to TRBJ1-1; D call uncertain. The CDR3 is 16 amino acids. Trimming pared 6 bases from V and 11 bases from J, leaving 28 bases between. CDR1 is MDHEN, CDR2 SYDVKM, per germline. CDR3 sequence: CASSPSNWRGLSHAFF. CDR3 in DNA: TGTGCCAGCAGCCCAAGCAACTGGCGGGGTCTCTCTCACGCTTTCTTT.

V usage is TRBV9 and J usage is TRBJ2-7; 10 positions match TRBD2. Losses at the gene ends were 3 bases for V and 4 bases for J; bases not matched to a gene: 4. This CDR3 has 14 amino acids. The germline V gene has CDR1 SGDLS and CDR2 YYNGEE. CDR3: CASSAGLAEYEQYF. The CDR3 region has the DNA TGTGCCAGCAGCGCAGGACTAGCGGAGTACGAGCAGTACTTC. The full variable domain, with the rest looked up from reference TRBV9 and TRBJ2-7, is DSGVTQTPKHLITATGQRVTLRCSPRSGDLSVYWYQQSLDQGLQFLIQYYNGEERAKGNILERFSAQQFPDLHSELNLSSLELGDSALYFCASSAGLAEYEQYFGPGTRLTVT.

J is TRBJ2-5 and V is TRBV5-8; 7 bases line up with TRBD1. With V trimmed by 0 bases and J by 5 bases, 13 bases remained unmatched. This CDR3 comprises 17 residues. Germline V gives CDR1 SGHTS, CDR2 YDEGEE. The CDR3 sequence: CASSLDLKGAQWETQYF. As DNA, the CDR3 is TGTGCCAGCAGCTTGGATCTTAAGGGGGCGCAATGGGAGACCCAGTACTTC. The whole variable domain, remainder taken from reference TRBV5-8 and TRBJ2-5, is EAGVTQSPTHLIKTRGQQATLRCSPISGHTSVYWYQQALGLGLQFLLWYDEGEERNRGNFPPRFSGRQFPNYSSELNVNALELEDSALYLCASSLDLKGAQWETQYFGPGTRLLVL.

This chain links TRBV7-9 with TRBJ2-2; 9 bases map to TRBD2. CDR3 length equals 16 residues. Germline trimming cut 4 bases from V and 8 bases from J; bases unmatched to any gene: 11. The germline CDR1 and CDR2 sequences are SEHNR and FQNEAQ (reference sequence). The CDR3: CASSSPLAGTVGELFF. Written as DNA, the CDR3 is TGTGCCAGCAGCTCCCCGCTAGCGGGAACTGTTGGGGAGCTGTTTTTT.

V gene TRBV4-1 combines with J gene TRBJ2-4, with TRBD1 identical over 7 bases. Germline CDR1 and CDR2: MGHRA and YSYEKL. The CDR3 runs 14 residues. V shed 4 bases, J shed 6 bases, and the junction held 6 bases outside the gene matches. In DNA, the CDR3 is TGCGCCAGCAGCCTACCCGGGACAGTAAACATTCAGTACTTC. It is translated as CASSLPGTVNIQYF.